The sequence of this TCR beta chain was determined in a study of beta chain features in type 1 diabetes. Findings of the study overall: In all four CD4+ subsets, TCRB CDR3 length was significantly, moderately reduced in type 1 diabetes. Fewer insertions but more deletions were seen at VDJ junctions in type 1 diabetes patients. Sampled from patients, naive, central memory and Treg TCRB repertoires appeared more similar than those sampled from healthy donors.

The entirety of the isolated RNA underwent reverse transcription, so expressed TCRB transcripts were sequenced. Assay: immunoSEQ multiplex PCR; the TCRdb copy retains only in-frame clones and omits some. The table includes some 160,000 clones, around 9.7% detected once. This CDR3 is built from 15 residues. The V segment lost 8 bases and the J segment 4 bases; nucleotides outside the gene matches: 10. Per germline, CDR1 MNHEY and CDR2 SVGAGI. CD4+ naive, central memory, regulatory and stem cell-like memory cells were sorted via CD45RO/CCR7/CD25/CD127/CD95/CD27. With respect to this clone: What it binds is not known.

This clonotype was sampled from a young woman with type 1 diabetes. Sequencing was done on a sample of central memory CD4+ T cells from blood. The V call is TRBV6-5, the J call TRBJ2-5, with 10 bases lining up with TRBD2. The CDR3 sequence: CASHAVAGGGETQYF. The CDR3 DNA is TGTGCCAGCCACGCGGTAGCGGGAGGTGGAGAGACCCAGTACTTC.